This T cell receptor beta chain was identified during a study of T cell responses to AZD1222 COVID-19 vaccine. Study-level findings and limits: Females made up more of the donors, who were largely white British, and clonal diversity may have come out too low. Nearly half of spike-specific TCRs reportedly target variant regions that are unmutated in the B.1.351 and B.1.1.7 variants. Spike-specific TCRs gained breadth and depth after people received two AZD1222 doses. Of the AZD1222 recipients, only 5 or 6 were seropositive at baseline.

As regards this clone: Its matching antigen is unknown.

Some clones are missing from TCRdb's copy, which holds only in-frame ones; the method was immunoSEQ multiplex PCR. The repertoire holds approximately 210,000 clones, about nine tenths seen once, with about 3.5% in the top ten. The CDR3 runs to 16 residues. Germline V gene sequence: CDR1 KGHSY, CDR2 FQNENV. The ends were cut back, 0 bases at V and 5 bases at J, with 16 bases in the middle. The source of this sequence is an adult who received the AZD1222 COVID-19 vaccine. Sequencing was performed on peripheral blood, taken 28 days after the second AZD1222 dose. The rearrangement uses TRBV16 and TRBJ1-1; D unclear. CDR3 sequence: CASSQSIGGRRTEAFF. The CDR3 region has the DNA TGTGCCAGCAGCCAATCGATAGGTGGGAGGAGGACTGAAGCTTTCTTT.